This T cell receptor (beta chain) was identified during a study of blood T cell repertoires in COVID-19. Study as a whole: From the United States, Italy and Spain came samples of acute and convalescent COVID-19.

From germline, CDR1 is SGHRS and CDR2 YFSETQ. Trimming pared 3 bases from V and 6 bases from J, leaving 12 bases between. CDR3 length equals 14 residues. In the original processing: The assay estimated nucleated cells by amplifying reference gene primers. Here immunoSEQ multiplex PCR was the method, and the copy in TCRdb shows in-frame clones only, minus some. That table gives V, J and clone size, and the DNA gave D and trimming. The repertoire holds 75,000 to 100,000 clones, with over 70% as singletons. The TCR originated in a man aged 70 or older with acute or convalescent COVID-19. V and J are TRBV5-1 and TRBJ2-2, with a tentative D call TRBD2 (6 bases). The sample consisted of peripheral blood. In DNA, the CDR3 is TGCGCCAGCAGCTCCGAACTAGCCTCCGGGGAGCTGTTTTTT. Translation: CASSSELASGELFF.